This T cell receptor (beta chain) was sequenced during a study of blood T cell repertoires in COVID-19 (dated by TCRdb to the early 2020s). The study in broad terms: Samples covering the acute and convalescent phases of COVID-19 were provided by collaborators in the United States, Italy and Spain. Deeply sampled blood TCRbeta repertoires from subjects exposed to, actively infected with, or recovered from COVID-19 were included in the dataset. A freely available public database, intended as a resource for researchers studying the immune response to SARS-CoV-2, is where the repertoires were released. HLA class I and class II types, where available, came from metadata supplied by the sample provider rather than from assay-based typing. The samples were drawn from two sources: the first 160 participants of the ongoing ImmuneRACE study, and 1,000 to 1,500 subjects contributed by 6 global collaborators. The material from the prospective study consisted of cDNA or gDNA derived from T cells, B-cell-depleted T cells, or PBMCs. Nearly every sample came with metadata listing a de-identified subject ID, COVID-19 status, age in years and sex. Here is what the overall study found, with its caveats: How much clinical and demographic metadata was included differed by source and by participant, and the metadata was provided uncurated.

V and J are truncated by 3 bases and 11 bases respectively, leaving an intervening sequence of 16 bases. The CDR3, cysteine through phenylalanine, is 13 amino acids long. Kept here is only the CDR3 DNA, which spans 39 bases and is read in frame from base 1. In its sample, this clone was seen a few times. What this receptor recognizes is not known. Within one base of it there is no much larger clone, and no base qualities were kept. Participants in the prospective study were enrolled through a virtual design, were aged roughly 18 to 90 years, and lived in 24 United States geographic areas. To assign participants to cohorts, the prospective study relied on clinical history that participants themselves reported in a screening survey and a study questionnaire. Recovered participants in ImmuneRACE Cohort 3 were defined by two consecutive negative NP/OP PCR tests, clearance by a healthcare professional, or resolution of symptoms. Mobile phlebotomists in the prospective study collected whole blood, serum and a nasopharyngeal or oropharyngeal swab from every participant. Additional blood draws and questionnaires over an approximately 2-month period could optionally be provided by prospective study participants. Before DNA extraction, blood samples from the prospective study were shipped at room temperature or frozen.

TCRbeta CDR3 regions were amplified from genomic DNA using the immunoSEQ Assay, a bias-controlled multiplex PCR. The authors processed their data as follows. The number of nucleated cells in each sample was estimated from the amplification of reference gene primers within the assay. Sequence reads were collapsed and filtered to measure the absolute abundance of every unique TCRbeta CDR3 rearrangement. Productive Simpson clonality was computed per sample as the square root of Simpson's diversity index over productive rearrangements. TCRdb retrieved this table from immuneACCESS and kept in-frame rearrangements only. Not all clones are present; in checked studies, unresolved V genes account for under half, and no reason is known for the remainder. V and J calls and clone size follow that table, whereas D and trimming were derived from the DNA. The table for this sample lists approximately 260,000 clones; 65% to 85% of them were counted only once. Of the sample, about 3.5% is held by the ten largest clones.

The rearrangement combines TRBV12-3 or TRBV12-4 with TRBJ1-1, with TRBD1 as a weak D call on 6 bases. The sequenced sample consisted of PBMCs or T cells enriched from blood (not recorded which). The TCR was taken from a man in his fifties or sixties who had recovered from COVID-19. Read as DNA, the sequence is TGTGCCAGCAGTTTGGTTAGGGGGGGGGACGCTTTCTTT. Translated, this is CASSLVRGGDAFF.